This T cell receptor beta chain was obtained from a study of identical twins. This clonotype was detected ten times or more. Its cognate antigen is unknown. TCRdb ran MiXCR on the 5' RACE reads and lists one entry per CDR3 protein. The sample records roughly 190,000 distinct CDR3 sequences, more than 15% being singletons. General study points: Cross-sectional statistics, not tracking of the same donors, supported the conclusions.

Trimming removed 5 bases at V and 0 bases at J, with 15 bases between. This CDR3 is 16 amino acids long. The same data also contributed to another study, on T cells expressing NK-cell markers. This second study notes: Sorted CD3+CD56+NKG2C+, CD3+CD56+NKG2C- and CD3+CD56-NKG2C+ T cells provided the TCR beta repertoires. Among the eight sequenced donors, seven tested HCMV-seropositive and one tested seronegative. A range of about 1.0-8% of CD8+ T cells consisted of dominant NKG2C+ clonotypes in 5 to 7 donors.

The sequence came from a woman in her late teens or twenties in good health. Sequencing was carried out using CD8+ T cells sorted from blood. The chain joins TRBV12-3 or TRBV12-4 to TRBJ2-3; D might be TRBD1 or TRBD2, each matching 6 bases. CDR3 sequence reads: CASSPRGRTSTDTQYF. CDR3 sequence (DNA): TGTGCCAGCAGTCCCCGGGGGCGGACTAGCACAGATACGCAGTATTTT.